The present T cell receptor (beta chain) was sequenced within a study of cytomegalovirus exposure and HLA in healthy donors. Primers for the PCR totalled 60 Vbeta and 13 Jbeta. Generated by immunoSEQ multiplex PCR, the TCRdb table keeps only in-frame clones and is missing some. The sample yields about 270,000 clones, approximately 90% seen once. This clone was recorded once. V lost 5 bases and J lost 7, with 10 bases in between. Germline lookup yields CDR1 SGHTS and CDR2 YDEGEE. The length of the CDR3 is 12 residues. Sequencing was performed on PBMCs. This chain uses TRBV5-8 with TRBJ2-1; a weak D match, TRBD1 (5 bases). This TCR was sampled from a man aged 35-49 years in good health and CMV-seropositive. CDR3 sequence: CASRETENEQFF. In nucleotides, the CDR3 is TGTGCCAGCAGAGAGACAGAGAATGAGCAGTTCTTC.